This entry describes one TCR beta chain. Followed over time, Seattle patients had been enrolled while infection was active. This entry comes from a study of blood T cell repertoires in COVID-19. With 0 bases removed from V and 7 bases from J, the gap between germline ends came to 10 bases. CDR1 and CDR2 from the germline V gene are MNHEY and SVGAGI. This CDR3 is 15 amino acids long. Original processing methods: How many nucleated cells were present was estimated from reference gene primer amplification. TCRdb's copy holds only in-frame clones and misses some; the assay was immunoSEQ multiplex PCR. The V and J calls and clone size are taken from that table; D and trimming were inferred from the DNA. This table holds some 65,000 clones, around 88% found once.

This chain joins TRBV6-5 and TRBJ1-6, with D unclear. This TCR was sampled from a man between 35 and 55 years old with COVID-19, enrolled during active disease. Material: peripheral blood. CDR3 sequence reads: CASSYSGSLNSPLHF. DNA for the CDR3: TGTGCCAGCAGTTACTCCGGGTCGCTCAATTCACCCCTCCACTTT.